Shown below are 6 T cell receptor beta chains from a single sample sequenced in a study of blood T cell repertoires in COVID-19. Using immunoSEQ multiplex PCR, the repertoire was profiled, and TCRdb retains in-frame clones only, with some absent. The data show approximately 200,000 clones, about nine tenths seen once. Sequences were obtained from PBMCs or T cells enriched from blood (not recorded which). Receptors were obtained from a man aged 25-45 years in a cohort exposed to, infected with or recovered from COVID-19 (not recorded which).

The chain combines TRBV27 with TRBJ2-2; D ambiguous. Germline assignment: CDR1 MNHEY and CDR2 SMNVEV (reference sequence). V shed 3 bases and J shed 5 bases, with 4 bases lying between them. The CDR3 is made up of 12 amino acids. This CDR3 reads CASSLLTGELFF. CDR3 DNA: TGTGCCAGCAGTTTGTTAACCGGGGAGCTGTTTTTT.

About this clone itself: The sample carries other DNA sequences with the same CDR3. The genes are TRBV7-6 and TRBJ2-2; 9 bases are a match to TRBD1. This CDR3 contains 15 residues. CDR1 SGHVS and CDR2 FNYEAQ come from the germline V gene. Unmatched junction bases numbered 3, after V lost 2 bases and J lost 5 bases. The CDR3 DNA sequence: TGTGCCAGCAGCTTATCCGGGACAGGGACCGGGGAGCTGTTTTTT. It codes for CASSLSGTGTGELFF.

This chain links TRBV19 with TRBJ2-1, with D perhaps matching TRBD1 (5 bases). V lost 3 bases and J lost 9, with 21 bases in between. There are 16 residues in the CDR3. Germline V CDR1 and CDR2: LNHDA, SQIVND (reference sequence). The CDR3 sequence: CASSMGREGRMSEQFF. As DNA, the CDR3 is TGTGCCAGTAGTATGGGCAGGGAAGGTCGGATGAGTGAGCAGTTCTTC.

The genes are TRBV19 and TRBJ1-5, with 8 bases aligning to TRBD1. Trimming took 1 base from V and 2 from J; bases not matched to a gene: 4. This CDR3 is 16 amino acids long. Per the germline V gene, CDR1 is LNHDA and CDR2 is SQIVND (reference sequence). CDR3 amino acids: CASSIGTGRGNQPQHF. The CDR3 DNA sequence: TGTGCCAGTAGTATAGGGACAGGGAGAGGCAATCAGCCCCAGCATTTT.

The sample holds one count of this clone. CDR3 residues: CASSLRPGTVNTEAFF. DNA for the CDR3: TGCGCCAGCAGCTTGCGTCCCGGGACAGTGAACACTGAAGCTTTCTTT. The chain combines TRBV5-1 with TRBJ1-1, with 7 nucleotides matching TRBD1. The germline V gene has CDR1 SGHRS and CDR2 YFSETQ. Unmatched junction bases numbered 6, after V lost 1 base and J lost 0 bases. CDR3 length: 16 residues. The whole variable domain, filled in from reference TRBV5-1 and TRBJ1-1, reads KAGVTQTPRYLIKTRGQQVTLSCSPISGHRSVSWYQQTPGQGLQFLFEYFSETQRNKGNFPGRFSGRQFSNSRSEMNVSTLELGDSALYLCASSLRPGTVNTEAFFGQGTRLTVV.

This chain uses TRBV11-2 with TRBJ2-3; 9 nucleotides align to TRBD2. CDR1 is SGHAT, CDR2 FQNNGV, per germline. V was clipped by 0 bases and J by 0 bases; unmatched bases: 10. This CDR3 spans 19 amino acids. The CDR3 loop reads CASSLDRSGRRISTDTQYF. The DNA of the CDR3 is TGTGCCAGCAGCTTAGATAGAAGCGGGAGGAGGATTAGCACAGATACGCAGTATTTT.